A single sample gave rise to the 2 T cell receptor beta chains below, sequenced in a study of blood T cell repertoires in COVID-19. Sequenced by immunoSEQ multiplex PCR; TCRdb stores in-frame clones only, minus some. There are some 350,000 clones in the sample; about 89% occur only once, and about 6% lies in the top ten. Sequences were obtained from peripheral blood. These receptor sequences come from a woman between 45 and 60 years old with COVID-19, enrolled during active disease.

The chain employs TRBV2 and TRBJ1-1; D is ambiguous. Trimming cost V 6 bases and J 6 bases, with 14 bases left between them. This CDR3 contains 13 residues. Germline V lookup: CDR1 SNHLY, CDR2 FYNNEI. CDR3 in DNA: TGTGCCAGCAGCATACGGGAGTTATCTGAAGCTTTCTTT. Its translation is CASSIRELSEAFF.

This chain links TRBV7-2 with TRBJ2-7; 8 nucleotides agree with TRBD1. The ends lost 5 bases at V and 4 bases at J; junction bases unmatched: 7. Germline CDR1 SGHTA, CDR2 FQGNSA. The CDR3 loop spans 14 amino acids. DNA for the CDR3: TGTGCCAGCAGCCCAGGGGGCGGTTTGTACGAGCAGTACTTC. It specifies CASSPGGGLYEQYF.